This T cell receptor (beta chain) is drawn from a study of T cell changes during pregnancy in multiple sclerosis. Sequencing used immunoSEQ multiplex PCR; TCRdb keeps in-frame clones, though not all of them. Of 35,000 to 50,000 clones in the sample, about 85% were seen once. Trimming took 6 bases from V and 9 from J, leaving 21 bases between them. The CDR3 is 15 amino acids. The V gene's germline CDR1 is MNHEY and CDR2 SVGAGI. The input for sequencing was CD4+ T cells from peripheral blood mononuclear cells, taken in the second trimester of pregnancy. The receptor comes from a female donor with multiple sclerosis, enrolled in a pregnancy study. This chain connects TRBV6-5 to TRBJ2-1; tentative D call: TRBD2 (6 bases). CDR3 nucleotide sequence: TGTGCCAGCAGGGGGCAAATAGCGGCCATGGGTGAGCAGTTCTTC. It specifies CASRGQIAAMGEQFF.